This T cell receptor beta chain stems from a study of CD8 T cells in ankylosing spondylitis. Whole-study findings and limits: Reported data indicate significant enrichment of disease-linked clones within matched ankylosing spondylitis synovial fluid. A motif of fewer than ten highly homologous TCR beta variants was seen as apparently characteristic of ankylosing spondylitis blood.

The TCR beta libraries were generated through quantitative 5'-RACE incorporating molecular barcodes. One entry per CDR3 protein results from TCRdb running MiXCR on the 5' RACE reads. This table holds under 250,000 distinct CDR3 sequences, about 10% found once. The germline V and J ends were trimmed by 6 bases and 1 base, with 14 bases remaining between them. Per the germline V gene, CDR1 is SGDLS and CDR2 is YYNGEE. There are 16 residues in the CDR3. In this sample, this clonotype turned up a few times. Its specificity is not known. The clonotype comes from a male donor with ankylosing spondylitis or in good health (not recorded which). Sequencing was performed on blood, either unsorted or a sorted T cell fraction (not recorded which). The chain uses TRBV9 and TRBJ2-6; D gene ambiguous. CDR3 sequence (DNA): TGTGCCAGCACCAAGGTGTGGAGTTCTGGGGCCAACGTCCTGACTTTC. It yields the protein CASTKVWSSGANVLTF.